This T cell receptor beta chain comes out of a study of blood T cell repertoires in COVID-19. For the study at large: The United States, Italy and Spain supplied acute and convalescent COVID-19 samples. T cells, B-cell-depleted T cells, or PBMCs supplied cDNA or gDNA.

This clone was detected only a few times. Methods used by the authors: Reference gene primer amplification gave estimated nucleated cell counts. The method was immunoSEQ multiplex PCR; TCRdb's version includes in-frame clones alone and lacks a portion of them. Clonal size and the V and J genes are those of that table, whereas D and trimming came from the DNA. The sample has about 170,000 clones, less than 85% seen once. With 5 bases removed from V and 4 bases from J, the gap between germline ends came to 9 bases. In germline, CDR1 is MNHEY, CDR2 SVGAGI. This CDR3 has 13 residues. The rearrangement joins TRBV6-5 to TRBJ2-1; a possible D gene is TRBD1 (5 bases). This sequence originates from an elderly woman with acute or convalescent COVID-19. Sequenced: peripheral blood. CDR3: CASSPGRYNEQFF. CDR3 in DNA: TGTGCCAGCAGTCCAGGGCGGTACAATGAGCAGTTCTTC.